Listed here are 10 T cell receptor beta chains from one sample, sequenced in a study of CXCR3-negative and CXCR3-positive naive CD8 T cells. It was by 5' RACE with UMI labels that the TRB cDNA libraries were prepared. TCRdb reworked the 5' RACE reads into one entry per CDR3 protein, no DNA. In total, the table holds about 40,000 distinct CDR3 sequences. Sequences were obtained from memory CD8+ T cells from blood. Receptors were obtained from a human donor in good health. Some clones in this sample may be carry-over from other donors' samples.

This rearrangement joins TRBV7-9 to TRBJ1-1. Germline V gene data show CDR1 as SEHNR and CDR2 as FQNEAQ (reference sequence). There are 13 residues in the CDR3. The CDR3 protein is CASSFAETTEASF.

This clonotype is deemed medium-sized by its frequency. The CDR3 protein is CASSPTQGGNEQFF. V gene TRBV6-4 combines with J gene TRBJ2-1; TCRdb designates TRBD1, a call that cannot be tested without DNA. This CDR3 spans 14 amino acids. Germline lookup yields CDR1 MRHNA and CDR2 SNTAGT.

The CDR3 sequence: CASSPYSGNEQFF. The rearrangement links TRBV7-9 to TRBJ2-1; TCRdb calls TRBD2, which cannot be checked without DNA. There are 13 residues in the CDR3. Germline CDR1 SEHNR, CDR2 FQNEAQ (reference sequence). Full variable domain (rest looked up from reference TRBV7-9 and TRBJ2-1): DTGVSQNPRHKITKRGQNVTFRCDPISEHNRLYWYRQTLGQGPEFLTYFQNEAQLEKSRLLSDRFSAERPKGSFSTLEIQRTEQGDSAMYLCASSPYSGNEQFFGPGTRLTVL.

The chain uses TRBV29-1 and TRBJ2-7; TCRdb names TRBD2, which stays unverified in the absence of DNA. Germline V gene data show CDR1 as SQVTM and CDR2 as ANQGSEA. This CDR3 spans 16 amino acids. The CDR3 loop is CSVEGGPGARWDEQYF.

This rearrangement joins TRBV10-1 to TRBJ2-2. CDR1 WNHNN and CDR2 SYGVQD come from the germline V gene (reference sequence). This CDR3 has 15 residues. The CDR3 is CASSESLGYTGELFF.

The CDR3 sequence: CSVERGAPDTQYF. The chain links TRBV29-1 to TRBJ2-3; checking the TCRdb D call of TRBD1 is not possible without DNA. The CDR3 runs to 13 residues. The germline V gene has CDR1 SQVTM and CDR2 ANQGSEA.

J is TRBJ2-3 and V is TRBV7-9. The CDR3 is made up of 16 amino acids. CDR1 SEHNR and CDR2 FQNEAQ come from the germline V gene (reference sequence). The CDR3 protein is CASSLGTPYSTDTQYF. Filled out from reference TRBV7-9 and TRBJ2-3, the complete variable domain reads DTGVSQNPRHKITKRGQNVTFRCDPISEHNRLYWYRQTLGQGPEFLTYFQNEAQLEKSRLLSDRFSAERPKGSFSTLEIQRTEQGDSAMYLCASSLGTPYSTDTQYFGPGTRLTVL.

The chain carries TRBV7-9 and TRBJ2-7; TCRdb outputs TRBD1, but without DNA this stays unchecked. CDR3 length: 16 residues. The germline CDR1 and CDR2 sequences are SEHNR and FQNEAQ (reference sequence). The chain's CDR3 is CASSSTGTVSSYEQYF.

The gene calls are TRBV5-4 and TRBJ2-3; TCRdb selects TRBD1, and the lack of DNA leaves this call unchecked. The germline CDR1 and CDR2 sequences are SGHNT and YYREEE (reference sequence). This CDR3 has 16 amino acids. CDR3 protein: CANSLEGLPPADTQYF.

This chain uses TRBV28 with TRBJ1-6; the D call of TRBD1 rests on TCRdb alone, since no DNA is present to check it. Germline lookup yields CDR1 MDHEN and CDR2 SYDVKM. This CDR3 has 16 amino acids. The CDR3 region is CASREILGQKNSPLHF.